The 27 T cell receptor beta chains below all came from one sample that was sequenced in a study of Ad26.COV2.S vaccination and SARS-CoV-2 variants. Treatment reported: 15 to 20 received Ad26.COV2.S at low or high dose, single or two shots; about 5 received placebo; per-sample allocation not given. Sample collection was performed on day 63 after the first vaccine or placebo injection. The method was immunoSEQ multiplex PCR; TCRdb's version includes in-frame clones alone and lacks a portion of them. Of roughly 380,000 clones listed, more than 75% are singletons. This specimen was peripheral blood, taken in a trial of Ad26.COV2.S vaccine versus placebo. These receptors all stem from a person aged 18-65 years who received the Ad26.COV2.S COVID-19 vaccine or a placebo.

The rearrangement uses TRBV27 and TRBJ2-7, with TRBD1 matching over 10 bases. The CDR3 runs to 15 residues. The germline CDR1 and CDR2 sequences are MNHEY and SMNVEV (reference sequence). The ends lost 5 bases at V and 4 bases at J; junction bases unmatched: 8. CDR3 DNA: TGTGCCAGCAGTACAGTCGGGACAGGGGTTTACGAGCAGTACTTC. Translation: CASSTVGTGVYEQYF.

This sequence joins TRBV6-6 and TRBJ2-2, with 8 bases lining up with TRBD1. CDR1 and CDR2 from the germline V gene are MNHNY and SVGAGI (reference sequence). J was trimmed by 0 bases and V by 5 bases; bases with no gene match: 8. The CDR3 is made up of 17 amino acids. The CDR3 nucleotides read TGTGCCAGCAGTCCCCAGACAGGGGAGTCGAACACCGGGGAGCTGTTTTTT. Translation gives CASSPQTGESNTGELFF.

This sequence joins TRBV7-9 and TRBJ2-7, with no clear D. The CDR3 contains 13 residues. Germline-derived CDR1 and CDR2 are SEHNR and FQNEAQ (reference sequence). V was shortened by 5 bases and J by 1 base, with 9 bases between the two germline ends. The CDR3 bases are TGTGCCAGCAGCCATGGGGTTTCCTACGAGCAGTACTTC. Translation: CASSHGVSYEQYF.

The CDR3 spells CASSISSGETYEQYF. The CDR3 bases are TGTGCCAGTAGTATATCTTCGGGAGAGACCTACGAGCAGTACTTC. The rearrangement joins TRBV19 to TRBJ2-7; tentative D call: TRBD2 (6 bases). Trimming took off 2 bases at V and 2 bases at J, with 13 bases between the two ends. CDR3 length: 15 amino acids. CDR1 is LNHDA and CDR2 is SQIVND in the germline V gene (reference sequence).

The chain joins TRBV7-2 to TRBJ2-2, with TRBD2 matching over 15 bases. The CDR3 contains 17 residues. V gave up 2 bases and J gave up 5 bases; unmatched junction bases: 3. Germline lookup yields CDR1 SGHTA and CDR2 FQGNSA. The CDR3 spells CASSLFGLAGGTGELFF. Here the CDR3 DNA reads TGTGCCAGCAGCTTATTTGGACTAGCGGGAGGGACCGGGGAGCTGTTTTTT.

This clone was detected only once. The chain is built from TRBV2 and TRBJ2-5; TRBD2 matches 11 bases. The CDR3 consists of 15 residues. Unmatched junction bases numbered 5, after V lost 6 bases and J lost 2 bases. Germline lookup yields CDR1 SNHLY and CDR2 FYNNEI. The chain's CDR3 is CASRPVAGGQETQYF. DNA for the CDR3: TGTGCCAGCAGACCAGTAGCGGGAGGGCAAGAGACCCAGTACTTC.

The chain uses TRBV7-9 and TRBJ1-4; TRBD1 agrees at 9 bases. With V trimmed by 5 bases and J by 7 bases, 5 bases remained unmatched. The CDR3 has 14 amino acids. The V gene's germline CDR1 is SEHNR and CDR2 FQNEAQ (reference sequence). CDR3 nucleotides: TGTGCCAGCAGCAGGGACAGGGCGAGTGAAAAACTGTTTTTT. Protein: CASSRDRASEKLFF. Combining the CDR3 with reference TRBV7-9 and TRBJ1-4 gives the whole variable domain DTGVSQNPRHKITKRGQNVTFRCDPISEHNRLYWYRQTLGQGPEFLTYFQNEAQLEKSRLLSDRFSAERPKGSFSTLEIQRTEQGDSAMYLCASSRDRASEKLFFGSGTQLSVL.

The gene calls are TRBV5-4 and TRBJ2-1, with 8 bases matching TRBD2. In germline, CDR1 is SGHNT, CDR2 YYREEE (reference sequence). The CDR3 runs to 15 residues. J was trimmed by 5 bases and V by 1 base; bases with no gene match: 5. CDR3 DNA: TGTGCCAGCAGCTTGAGCGGGAGCGGGAACAATGAGCAGTTCTTC. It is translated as CASSLSGSGNNEQFF. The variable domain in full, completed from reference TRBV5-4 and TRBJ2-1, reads ETGVTQSPTHLIKTRGQQVTLRCSSQSGHNTVSWYQQALGQGPQFIFQYYREEENGRGNFPPRFSGLQFPNYSSELNVNALELDDSALYLCASSLSGSGNNEQFFGPGTRLTVL.

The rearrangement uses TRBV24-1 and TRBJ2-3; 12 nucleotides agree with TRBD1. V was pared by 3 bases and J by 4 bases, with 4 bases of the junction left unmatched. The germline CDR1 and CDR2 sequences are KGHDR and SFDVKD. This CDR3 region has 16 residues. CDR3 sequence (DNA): TGTGCCACCAGTGATGCCGGGACAGGGGGCGCAGATACGCAGTATTTT. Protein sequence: CATSDAGTGGADTQYF.

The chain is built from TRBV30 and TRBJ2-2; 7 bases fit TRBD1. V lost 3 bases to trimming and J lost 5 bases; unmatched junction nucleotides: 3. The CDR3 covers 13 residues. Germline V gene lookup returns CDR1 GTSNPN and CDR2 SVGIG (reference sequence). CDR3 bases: TGTGCCTGGAGGGGCAGGGGGACCGGGGAGCTGTTTTTT. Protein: CAWRGRGTGELFF.

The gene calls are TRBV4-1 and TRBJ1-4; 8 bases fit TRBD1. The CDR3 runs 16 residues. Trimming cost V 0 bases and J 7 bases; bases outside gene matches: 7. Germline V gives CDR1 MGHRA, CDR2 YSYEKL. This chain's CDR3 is CASSQDLRDRIEKLFF. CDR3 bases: TGCGCCAGCAGCCAAGATCTACGGGACAGGATTGAAAAACTGTTTTTT.

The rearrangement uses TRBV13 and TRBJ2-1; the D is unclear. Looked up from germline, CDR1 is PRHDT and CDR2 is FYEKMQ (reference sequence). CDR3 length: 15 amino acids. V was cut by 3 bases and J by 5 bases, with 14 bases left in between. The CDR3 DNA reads TGTGCCAGCAGCTTTGGGCAAATCGATGACAATGAGCAGTTCTTC. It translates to CASSFGQIDDNEQFF. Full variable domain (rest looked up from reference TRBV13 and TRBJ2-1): AAGVIQSPRHLIKEKRETATLKCYPIPRHDTVYWYQQGPGQDPQFLISFYEKMQSDKGSIPDRFSAQQFSDYHSELNMSSLELGDSALYFCASSFGQIDDNEQFFGPGTRLTVL.

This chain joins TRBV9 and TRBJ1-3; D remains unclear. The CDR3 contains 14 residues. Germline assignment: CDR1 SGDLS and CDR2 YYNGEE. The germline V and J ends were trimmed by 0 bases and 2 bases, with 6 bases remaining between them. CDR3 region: CASSVGGPGNTIYF. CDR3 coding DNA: TGTGCCAGCAGCGTAGGCGGGCCTGGAAACACCATATATTTT.

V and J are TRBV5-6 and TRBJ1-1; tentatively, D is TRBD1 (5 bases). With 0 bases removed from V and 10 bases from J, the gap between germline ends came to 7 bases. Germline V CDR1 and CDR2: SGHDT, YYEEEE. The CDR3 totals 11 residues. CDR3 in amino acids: CASSLAGTAFF. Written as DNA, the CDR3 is TGTGCCAGCAGCTTGGCAGGGACAGCTTTCTTT. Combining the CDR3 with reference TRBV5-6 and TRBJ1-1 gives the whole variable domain DAGVTQSPTHLIKTRGQQVTLRCSPKSGHDTVSWYQQALGQGPQFIFQYYEEEERQRGNFPDRFSGHQFPNYSSELNVNALLLGDSALYLCASSLAGTAFFGQGTRLTVV.

The CDR3 coding sequence is TGTGCCACCGGGGAGGGAGGGAGCTATGGCGAGCAGTACTTC. Its translation: CATGEGGSYGEQYF. This chain joins TRBV6-5 and TRBJ2-7; 7 nucleotides align to TRBD2. V gave up 10 bases and J gave up 6 bases; unmatched junction bases: 15. The CDR3 extends over 14 amino acids. The germline CDR1 and CDR2 sequences are MNHEY and SVGAGI.

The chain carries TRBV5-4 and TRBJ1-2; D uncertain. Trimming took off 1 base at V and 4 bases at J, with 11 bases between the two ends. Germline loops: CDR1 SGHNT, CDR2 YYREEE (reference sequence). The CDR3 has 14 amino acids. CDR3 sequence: CASSLNTESYGYTF. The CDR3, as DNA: TGTGCCAGCAGCTTGAATACAGAGAGCTATGGCTACACCTTC.

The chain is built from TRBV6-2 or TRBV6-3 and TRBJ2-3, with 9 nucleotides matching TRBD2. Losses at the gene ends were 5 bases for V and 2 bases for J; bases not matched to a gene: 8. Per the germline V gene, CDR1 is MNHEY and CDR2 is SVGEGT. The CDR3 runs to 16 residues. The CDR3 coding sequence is TGTGCCAGCAGTCTTAGCGGGAGCGGGCCCACAGATACGCAGTATTTT. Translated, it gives CASSLSGSGPTDTQYF.

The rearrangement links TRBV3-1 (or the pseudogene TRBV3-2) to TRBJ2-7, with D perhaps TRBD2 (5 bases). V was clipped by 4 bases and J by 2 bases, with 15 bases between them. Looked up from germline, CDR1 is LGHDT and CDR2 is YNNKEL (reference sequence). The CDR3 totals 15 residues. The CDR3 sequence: CASSRPEGVAYEQYF. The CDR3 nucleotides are TGTGCCAGCAGCCGCCCCGAGGGAGTTGCCTACGAGCAGTACTTC.

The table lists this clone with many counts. As DNA, the CDR3 is TGCGCCAGCAGCCAAGATCGTACTACTGAAGCTTTCTTT. It specifies CASSQDRTTEAFF. This sequence joins TRBV4-3 and TRBJ1-1; no reliable D call. There are 13 residues in the CDR3. V lost 0 bases and J lost 5, with 7 bases in between. Germline-derived CDR1 and CDR2 are LGHNA and YSLEER.

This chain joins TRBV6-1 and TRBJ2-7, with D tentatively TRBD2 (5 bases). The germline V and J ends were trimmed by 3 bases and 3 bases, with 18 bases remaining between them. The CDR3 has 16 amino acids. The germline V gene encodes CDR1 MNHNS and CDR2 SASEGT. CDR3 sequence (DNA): TGTGCCAGCAGTGAGTCCACACTAGTTTTGCGCTACGAGCAGTACTTC. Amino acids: CASSESTLVLRYEQYF.

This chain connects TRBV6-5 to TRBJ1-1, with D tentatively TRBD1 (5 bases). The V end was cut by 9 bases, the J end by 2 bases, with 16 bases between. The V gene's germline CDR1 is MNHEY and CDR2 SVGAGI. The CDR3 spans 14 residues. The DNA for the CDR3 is TGTGCCAGTTCGGGGGGGGGATTAAACACTGAAGCTTTCTTT. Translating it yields CASSGGGLNTEAFF.

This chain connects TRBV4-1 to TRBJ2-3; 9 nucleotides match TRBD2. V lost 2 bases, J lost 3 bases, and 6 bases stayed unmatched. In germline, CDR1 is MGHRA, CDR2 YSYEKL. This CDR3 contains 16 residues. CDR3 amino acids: CASSQNPSGETDTQYF. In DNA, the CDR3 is TGCGCCAGCAGCCAAAACCCTAGCGGGGAAACAGATACGCAGTATTTT.

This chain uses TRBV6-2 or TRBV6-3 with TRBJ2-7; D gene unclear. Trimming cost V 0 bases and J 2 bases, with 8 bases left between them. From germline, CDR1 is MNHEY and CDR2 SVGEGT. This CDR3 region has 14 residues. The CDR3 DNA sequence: TGTGCCAGCAGTTACTCGCTAGTTCCCTACGAGCAGTACTTC. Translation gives CASSYSLVPYEQYF.

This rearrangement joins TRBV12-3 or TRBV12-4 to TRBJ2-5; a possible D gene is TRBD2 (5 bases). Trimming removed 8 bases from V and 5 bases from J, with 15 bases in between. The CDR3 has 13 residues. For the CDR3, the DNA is TGTGCCAGCCGTCGGGGTTTATTGGAGACCCAGTACTTC. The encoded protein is CASRRGLLETQYF.

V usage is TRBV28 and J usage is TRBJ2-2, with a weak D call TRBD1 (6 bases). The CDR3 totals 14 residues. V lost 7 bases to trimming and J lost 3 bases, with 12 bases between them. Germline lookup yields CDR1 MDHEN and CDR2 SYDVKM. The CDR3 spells CASTPGDHTGELFF. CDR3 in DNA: TGTGCCAGCACCCCAGGGGACCACACCGGGGAGCTGTTTTTT.

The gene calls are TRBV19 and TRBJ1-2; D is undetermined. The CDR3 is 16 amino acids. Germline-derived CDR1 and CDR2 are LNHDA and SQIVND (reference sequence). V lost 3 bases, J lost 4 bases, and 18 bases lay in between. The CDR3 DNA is TGTGCCAGTAGTATCGGTGGGATCCCAGGCCTCTATGGCTACACCTTC. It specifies CASSIGGIPGLYGYTF.

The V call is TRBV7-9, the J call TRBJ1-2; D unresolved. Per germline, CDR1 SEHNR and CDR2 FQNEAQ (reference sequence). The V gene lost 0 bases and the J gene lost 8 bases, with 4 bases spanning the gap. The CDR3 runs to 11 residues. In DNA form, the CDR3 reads TGTGCCAGCAGCTTAGCTGGGGGCTACACCTTC. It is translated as CASSLAGGYTF.